The following is a TCR beta chain sequence with its context. This record belongs to a study of blood T cell repertoires in COVID-19. Assay: immunoSEQ multiplex PCR; the TCRdb copy retains only in-frame clones and omits some. The profile shows around 63,000 clones, over 75% of them singletons. The CDR3 has 13 amino acids. Trimming stripped 4 bases from V and 3 bases from J, with 10 bases between. Per germline, CDR1 ENHRY and CDR2 SYGVKD. The rearrangement links TRBV10-3 to TRBJ2-7; D is perhaps TRBD2 (5 bases). The specimen sequenced was peripheral blood. The origin of this receptor is a man in his fifties or sixties with acute or convalescent COVID-19. The CDR3 reads CAISGPGNYEQYF. Written as DNA, the CDR3 is TGTGCCATCAGTGGGCCGGGGAACTACGAGCAGTACTTC.